This T cell receptor (beta chain) was documented in a study of blood T cells in healthy people across ages. A second PCR of about 7 to 12 cycles used a sample-barcoded 5' primer and a J-beta primer mix. TCRdb re-called the 5' RACE reads through MiXCR, storing one row per CDR3 protein. This table has approximately 800,000 distinct CDR3 sequences, 25% to 30% appearing once. Germline V gene sequence: CDR1 SEHNR, CDR2 FQNEAQ (reference sequence). The CDR3 totals 13 residues. Trimming removed 5 bases from V and 6 bases from J, with 11 bases in between. In each sample, at least 7 million PBMCs were isolated. These data also featured in a second study, about T cells of mothers and their children.

The sequenced sample was blood. This TCR came from a boy under 18 in good health. The V gene is TRBV7-9, the J gene TRBJ1-5; D unclear. The chain's CDR3 is CASSPLVGQPQHF. Here the CDR3 DNA reads TGTGCCAGCAGCCCTTTAGTGGGTCAGCCCCAGCATTTT.